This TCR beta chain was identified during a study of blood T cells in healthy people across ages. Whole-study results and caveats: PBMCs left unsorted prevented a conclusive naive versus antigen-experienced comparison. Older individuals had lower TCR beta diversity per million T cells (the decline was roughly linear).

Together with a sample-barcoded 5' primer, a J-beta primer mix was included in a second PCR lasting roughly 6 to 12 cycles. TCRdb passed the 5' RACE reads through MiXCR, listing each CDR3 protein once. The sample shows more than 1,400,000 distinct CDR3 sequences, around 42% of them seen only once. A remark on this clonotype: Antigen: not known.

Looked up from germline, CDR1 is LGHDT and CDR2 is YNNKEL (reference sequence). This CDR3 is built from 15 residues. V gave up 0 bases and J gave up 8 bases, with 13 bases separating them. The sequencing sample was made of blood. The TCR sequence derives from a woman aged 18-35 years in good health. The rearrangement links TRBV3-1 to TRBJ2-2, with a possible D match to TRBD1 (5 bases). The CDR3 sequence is CASSQDSSGSGELFF. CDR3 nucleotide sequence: TGTGCCAGCAGCCAAGATTCCTCAGGGTCTGGGGAGCTGTTTTTT.